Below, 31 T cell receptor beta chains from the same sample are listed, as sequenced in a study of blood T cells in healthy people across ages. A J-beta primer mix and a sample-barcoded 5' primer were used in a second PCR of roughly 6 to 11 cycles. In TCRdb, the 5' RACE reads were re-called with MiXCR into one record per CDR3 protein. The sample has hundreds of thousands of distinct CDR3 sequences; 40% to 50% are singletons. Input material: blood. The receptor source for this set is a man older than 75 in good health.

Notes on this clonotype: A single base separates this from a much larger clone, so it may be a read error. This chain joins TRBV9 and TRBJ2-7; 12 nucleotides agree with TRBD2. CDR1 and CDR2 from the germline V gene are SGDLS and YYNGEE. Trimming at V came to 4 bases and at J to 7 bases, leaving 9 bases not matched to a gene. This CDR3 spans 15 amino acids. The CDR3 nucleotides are TGTGCCAGCAGCCCCCGGACTAGCGGGGTAGAGGAGCAGTACTTC. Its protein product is CASSPRTSGVEEQYF.

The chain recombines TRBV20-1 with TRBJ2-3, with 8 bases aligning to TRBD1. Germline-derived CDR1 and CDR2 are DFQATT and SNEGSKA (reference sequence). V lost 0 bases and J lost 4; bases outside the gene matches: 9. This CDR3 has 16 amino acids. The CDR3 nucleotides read TGCAGTGCTAGAGAGGATCGCAGGGGGCTGTCAGATACGCAGTATTTT. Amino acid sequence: CSAREDRRGLSDTQYF.

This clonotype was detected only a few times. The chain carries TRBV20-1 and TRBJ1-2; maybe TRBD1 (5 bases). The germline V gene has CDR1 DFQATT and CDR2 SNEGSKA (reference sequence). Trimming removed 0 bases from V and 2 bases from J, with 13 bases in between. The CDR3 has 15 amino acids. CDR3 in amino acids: CSARDPKTENYGYTF. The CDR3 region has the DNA TGCAGTGCTAGAGATCCAAAGACAGAAAACTATGGCTACACCTTC.

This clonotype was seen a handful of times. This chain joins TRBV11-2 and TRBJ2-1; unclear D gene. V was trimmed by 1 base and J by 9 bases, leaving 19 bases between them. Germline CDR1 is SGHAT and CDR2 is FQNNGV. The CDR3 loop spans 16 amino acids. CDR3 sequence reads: CASSLVLGISMSEQFF. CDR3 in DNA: TGTGCCAGCAGCTTAGTCCTAGGGATTTCCATGAGTGAGCAGTTCTTC.

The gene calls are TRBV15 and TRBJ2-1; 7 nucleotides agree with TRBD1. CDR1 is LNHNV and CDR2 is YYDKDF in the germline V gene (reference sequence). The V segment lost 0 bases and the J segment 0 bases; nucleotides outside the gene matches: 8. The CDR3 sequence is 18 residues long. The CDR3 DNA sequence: TGTGCCACCAGCAGAGATCACGCGACAGGGCGCTCCTACAATGAGCAGTTCTTC. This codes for CATSRDHATGRSYNEQFF.

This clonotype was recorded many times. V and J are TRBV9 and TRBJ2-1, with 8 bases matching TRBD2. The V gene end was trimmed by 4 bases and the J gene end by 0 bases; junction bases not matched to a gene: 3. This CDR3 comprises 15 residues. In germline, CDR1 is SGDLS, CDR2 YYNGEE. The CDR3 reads CASSFSGVSYNEQFF. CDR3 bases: TGTGCCAGCAGCTTTAGCGGGGTCTCCTACAATGAGCAGTTCTTC.

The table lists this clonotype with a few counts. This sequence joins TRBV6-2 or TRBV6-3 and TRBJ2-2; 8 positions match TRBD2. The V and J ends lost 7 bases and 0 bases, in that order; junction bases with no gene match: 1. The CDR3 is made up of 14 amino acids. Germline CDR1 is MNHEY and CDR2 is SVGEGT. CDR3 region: CASKGLANTGELFF. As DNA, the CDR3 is TGTGCCAGCAAGGGACTAGCGAACACCGGGGAGCTGTTTTTT.

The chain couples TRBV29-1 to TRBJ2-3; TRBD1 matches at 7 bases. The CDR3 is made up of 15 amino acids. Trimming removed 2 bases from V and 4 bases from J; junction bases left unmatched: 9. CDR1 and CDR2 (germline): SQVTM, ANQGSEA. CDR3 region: CSVESGKGAADTQYF. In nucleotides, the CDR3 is TGCAGCGTTGAATCAGGGAAGGGGGCGGCAGATACGCAGTATTTT.

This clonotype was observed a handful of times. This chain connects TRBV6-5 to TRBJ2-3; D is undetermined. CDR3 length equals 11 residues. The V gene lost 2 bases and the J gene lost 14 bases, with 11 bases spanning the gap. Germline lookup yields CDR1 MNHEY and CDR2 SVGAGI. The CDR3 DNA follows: TGTGCCAGCAGTTACGGTACCAGGATGTATTTT. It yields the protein CASSYGTRMYF.

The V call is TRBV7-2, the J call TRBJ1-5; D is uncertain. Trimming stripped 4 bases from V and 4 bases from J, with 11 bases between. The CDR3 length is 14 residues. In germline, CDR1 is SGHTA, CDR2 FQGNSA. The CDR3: CASSSDRWNQPQHF. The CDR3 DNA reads TGTGCCAGCAGCTCTGACCGGTGGAATCAGCCCCAGCATTTT.

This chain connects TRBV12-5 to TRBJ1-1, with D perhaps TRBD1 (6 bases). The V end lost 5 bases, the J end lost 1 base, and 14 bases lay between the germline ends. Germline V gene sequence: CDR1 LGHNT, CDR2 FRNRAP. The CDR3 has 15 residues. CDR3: CASGQQQGGNTEAFF. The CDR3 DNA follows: TGTGCTAGTGGTCAACAACAGGGCGGGAACACTGAAGCTTTCTTT.

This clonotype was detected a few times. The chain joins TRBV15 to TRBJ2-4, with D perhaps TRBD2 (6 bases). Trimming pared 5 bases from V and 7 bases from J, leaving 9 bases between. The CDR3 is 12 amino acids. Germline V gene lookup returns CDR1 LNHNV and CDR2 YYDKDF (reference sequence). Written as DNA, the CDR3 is TGTGCCACCAGCGCGGGGACGAACATTCAGTACTTC. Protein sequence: CATSAGTNIQYF.

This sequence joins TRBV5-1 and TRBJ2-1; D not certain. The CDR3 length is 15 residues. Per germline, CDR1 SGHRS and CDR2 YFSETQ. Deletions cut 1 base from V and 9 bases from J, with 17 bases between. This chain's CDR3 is CASSLRVTVMSEQFF. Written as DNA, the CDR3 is TGCGCCAGCAGCTTGCGTGTCACAGTCATGAGTGAGCAGTTCTTC. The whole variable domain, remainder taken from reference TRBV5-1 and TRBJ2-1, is KAGVTQTPRYLIKTRGQQVTLSCSPISGHRSVSWYQQTPGQGLQFLFEYFSETQRNKGNFPGRFSGRQFSNSRSEMNVSTLELGDSALYLCASSLRVTVMSEQFFGPGTRLTVL.

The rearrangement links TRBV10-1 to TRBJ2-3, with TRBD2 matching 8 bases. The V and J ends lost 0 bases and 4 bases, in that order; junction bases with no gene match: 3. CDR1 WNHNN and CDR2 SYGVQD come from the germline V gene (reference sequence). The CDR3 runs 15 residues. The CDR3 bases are TGCGCCAGCAGTGAGTCCGGCGGGGGGTCAGATACGCAGTATTTT. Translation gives CASSESGGGSDTQYF.

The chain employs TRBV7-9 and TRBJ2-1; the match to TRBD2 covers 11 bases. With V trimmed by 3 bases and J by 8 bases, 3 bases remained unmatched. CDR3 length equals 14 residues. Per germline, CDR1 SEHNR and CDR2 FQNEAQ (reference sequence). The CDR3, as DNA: TGTGCCAGCAGCTTTAGCGGGAGGGTAGATGAGCAGTTCTTC. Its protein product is CASSFSGRVDEQFF.

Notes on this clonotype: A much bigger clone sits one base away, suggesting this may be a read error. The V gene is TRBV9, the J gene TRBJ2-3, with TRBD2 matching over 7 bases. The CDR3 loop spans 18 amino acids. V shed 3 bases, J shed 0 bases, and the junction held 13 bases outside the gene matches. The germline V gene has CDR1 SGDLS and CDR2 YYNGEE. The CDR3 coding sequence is TGTGCCAGCAGCGCCCACCCGGGACTAAGCTCGAGCACAGATACGCAGTATTTT. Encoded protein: CASSAHPGLSSSTDTQYF. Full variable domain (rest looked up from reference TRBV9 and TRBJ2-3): DSGVTQTPKHLITATGQRVTLRCSPRSGDLSVYWYQQSLDQGLQFLIQYYNGEERAKGNILERFSAQQFPDLHSELNLSSLELGDSALYFCASSAHPGLSSSTDTQYFGPGTRLTVL.

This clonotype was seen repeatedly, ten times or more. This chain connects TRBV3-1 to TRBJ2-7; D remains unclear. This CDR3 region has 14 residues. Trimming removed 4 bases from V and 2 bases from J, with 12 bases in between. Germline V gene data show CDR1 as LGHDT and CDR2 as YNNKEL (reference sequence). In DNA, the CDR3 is TGTGCCAGCAGCCCCCGTCGATTGCCCTACGAGCAGTACTTC. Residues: CASSPRRLPYEQYF.

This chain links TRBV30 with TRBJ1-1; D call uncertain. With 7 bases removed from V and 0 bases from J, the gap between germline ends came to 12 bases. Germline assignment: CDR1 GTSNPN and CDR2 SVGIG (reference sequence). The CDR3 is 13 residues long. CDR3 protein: CAFSSKMNTEAFF. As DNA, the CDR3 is TGTGCCTTCTCCAGCAAAATGAACACTGAAGCTTTCTTT. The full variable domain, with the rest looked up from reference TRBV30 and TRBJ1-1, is SQTIHQWPATLVQPVGSPLSLECTVEGTSNPNLYWYRQAAGRGLQLLFYSVGIGQISSEVPQNLSASRPQDRQFILSSKKLLLSDSGFYLCAFSSKMNTEAFFGQGTRLTVV.

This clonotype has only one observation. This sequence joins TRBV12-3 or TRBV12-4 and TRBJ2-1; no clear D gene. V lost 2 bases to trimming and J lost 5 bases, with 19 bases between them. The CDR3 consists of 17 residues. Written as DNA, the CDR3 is TGTGCCAGCAGTTTATGGGTTGGTAGCACGTCTCACAATGAGCAGTTCTTC. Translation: CASSLWVGSTSHNEQFF.

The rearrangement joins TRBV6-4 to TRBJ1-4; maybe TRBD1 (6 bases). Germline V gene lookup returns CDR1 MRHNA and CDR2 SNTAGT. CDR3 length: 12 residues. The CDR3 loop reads CTHLRGGEKLFF. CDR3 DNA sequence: TGTACCCATCTACGAGGGGGGGAAAAACTGTTTTTT.

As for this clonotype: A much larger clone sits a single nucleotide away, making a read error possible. This CDR3 is CASSPGTNEKPFF. The CDR3 DNA reads as TGTGCCAGCAGCCCCGGGACGAATGAAAAACCGTTTTTT. The chain employs TRBV5-6 and TRBJ1-4; a possible D gene is TRBD1 (5 bases). This CDR3 region has 13 residues. Germline V gene data show CDR1 as SGHDT and CDR2 as YYEEEE.

CDR3 in DNA: TGTGCCAGCAGCCAAGGAAGCGGGGATAATCAGCCCCAGCATTTT. It specifies CASSQGSGDNQPQHF. The V gene is TRBV3-1, the J gene TRBJ1-5; no firm D call. The CDR3 runs 15 residues. Germline values: CDR1 LGHDT, CDR2 YNNKEL (reference sequence). Trimming removed 1 base at V and 4 bases at J, with 11 bases between.

CDR3 in DNA: TGCAGTGCTAGAGGTCCCGGGGCCCAGTACTTC. Translating it yields CSARGPGAQYF. The rearrangement joins TRBV20-1 to TRBJ2-5, with D tentatively TRBD2 (5 bases). V was trimmed by 1 base and J by 9 bases, leaving 9 bases between them. In germline, CDR1 is DFQATT, CDR2 SNEGSKA (reference sequence). The CDR3 totals 11 residues.

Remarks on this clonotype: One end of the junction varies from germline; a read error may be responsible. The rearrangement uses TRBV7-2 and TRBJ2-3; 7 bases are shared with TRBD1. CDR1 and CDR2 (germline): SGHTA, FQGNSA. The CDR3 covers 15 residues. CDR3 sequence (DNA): TGTGCCAGCAGCTCCGGGACAGCCTTCACAGATAAGCAGTATTTT. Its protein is CASSSGTAFTDKQYF.

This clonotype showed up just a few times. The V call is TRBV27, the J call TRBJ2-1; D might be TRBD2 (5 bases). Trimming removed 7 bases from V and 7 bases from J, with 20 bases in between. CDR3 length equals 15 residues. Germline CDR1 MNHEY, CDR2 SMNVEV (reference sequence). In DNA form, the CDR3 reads TGTGCCAGCAAGGGTCTGAGACTACCAGGAAATGAGCAGTTCTTC. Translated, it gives CASKGLRLPGNEQFF.

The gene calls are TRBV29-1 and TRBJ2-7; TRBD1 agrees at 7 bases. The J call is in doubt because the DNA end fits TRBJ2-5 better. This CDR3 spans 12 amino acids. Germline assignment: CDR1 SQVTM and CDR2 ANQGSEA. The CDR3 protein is CSVVQQGETQYF. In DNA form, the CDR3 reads TGCAGCGTAGTCCAACAGGGGGAGACCCAGTACTTC.

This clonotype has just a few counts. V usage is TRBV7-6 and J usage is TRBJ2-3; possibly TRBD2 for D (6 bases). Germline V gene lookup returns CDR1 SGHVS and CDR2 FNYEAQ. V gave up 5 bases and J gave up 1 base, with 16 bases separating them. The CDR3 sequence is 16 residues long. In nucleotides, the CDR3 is TGTGCCAGCAGCCTCGAGGGGTCGGGAGGCACAGATACGCAGTATTTT. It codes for CASSLEGSGGTDTQYF.

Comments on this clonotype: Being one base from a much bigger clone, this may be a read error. CDR3 loop: CASSFAGTSGYNEQYF. The CDR3 bases are TGTGCCAGCAGCTTTGCAGGGACTAGCGGATACAATGAGCAGTACTTC. This sequence joins TRBV7-2 and TRBJ2-5, with 11 bases identical to TRBD2. This CDR3 contains 16 residues. The J segment lost 11 bases and the V segment lost 3 bases, leaving 14 bases of the junction unmatched. Germline values: CDR1 SGHTA, CDR2 FQGNSA.

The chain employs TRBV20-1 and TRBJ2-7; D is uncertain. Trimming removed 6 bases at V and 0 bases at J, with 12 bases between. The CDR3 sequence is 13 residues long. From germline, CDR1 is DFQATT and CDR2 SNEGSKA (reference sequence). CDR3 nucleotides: TGCAGTGCCGACCCGATGAGCTCCTACGAGCAGTACTTC. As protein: CSADPMSSYEQYF.

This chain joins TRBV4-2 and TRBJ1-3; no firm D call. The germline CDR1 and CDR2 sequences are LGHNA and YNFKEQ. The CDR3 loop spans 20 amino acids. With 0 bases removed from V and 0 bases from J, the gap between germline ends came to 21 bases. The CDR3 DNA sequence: TGTGCCAGCAGCCAAGATCTTAGCAGGACTTTGGGGAGCTCTGGAAACACCATATATTTT. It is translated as CASSQDLSRTLGSSGNTIYF.

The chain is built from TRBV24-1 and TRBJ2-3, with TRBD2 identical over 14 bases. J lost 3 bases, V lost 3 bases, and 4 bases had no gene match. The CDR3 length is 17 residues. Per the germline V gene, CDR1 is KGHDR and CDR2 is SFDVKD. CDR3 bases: TGTGCCACCAGTGATCCGGGACTAGCGGGAGTAACAGATACGCAGTATTTT. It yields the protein CATSDPGLAGVTDTQYF.